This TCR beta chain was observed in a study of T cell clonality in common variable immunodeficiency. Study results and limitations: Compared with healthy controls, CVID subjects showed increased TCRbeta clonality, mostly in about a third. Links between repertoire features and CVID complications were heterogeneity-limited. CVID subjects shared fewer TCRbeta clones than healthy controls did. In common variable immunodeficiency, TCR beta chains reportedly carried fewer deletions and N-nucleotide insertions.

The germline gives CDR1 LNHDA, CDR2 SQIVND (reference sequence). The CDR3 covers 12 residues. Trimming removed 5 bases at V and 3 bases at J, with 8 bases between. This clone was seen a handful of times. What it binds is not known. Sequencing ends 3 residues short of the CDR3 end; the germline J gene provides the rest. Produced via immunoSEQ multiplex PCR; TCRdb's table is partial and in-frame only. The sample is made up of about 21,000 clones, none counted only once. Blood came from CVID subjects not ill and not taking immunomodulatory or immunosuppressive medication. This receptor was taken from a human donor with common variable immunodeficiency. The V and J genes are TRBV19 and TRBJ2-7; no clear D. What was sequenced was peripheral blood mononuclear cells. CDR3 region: CASSQPGYEQYF. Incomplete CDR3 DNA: TGTGCCAGTAGTCAACCGGGCTACGAG. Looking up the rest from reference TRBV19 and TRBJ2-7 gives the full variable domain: DGGITQSPKYLFRKEGQNVTLSCEQNLNHDAMYWYRQDPGQGLRLIYYSQIVNDFQKGDIAEGYSVSREKKESFPLTVTSAQKNPTAFYLCASSQPGYEQYFGPGTRLTVT.